These 18 T cell receptor beta chains share one sample of origin, sequenced in a study of blood T cell repertoires in COVID-19. Here immunoSEQ multiplex PCR was the method, and the copy in TCRdb shows in-frame clones only, minus some. The profile covers around 130,000 clones, with about 81% appearing a single time and 17% taken by the ten largest. Sequenced: peripheral blood. These receptors all come from a woman of 80 years or more with acute or convalescent COVID-19.

The rearrangement joins TRBV2 to TRBJ2-7; 8 bases map to TRBD2. Trimming took 5 bases from V and 5 from J; bases not matched to a gene: 14. The V gene's germline CDR1 is SNHLY and CDR2 FYNNEI. The CDR3 contains 16 residues. CDR3 nucleotides: TGTGCCAGCAGTCGAACCCCGGGACTAGATAGGAACGAGCAGTACTTC. This translates into CASSRTPGLDRNEQYF.

The V call is TRBV10-1, the J call TRBJ2-5; D gene unclear. The length of the CDR3 is 13 residues. Per the germline V gene, CDR1 is WNHNN and CDR2 is SYGVQD (reference sequence). With 3 bases removed from V and 1 base from J, the gap between germline ends came to 6 bases. The CDR3 nucleotides read TGCGCCAGCAGTGATGGCTTCCAAGAGACCCAGTACTTC. Amino acids: CASSDGFQETQYF.

V gene TRBV20-1 combines with J gene TRBJ2-1; D is possibly TRBD2 (5 bases). Trimming stripped 3 bases from V and 3 bases from J, with 12 bases between. Germline-derived CDR1 and CDR2 are DFQATT and SNEGSKA (reference sequence). This CDR3 has 14 amino acids. DNA of the CDR3: TGCAGTGCTAGTCGTACTAGAAACTACAATGAGCAGTTCTTC. Amino acid sequence: CSASRTRNYNEQFF.

The chain has TRBV7-8 and TRBJ2-7; D is unclear. Trimming took 0 bases from V and 7 from J, leaving 7 bases between them. This CDR3 spans 12 amino acids. The germline CDR1 and CDR2 sequences are SGHVS and FQNEAQ. CDR3 nucleotide sequence: TGTGCCAGCAGCTTAGCCATGCGGGAGCAGTACTTC. Translation gives CASSLAMREQYF.

The V call is TRBV5-5, the J call TRBJ2-4, with TRBD1 matching over 7 bases. V lost 5 bases, J lost 7 bases, and 3 bases stayed unmatched. CDR1 and CDR2 (germline): SGHKS, YYEKEE (reference sequence). CDR3 length: 12 residues. CDR3 in DNA: TGTGCCAGCAGAGGGGGCTCTAACATTCAGTACTTC. The encoded protein is CASRGGSNIQYF.

The J gene is TRBJ1-5, the V gene TRBV19; D uncertain. Germline CDR1 and CDR2: LNHDA and SQIVND (reference sequence). V gave up 8 bases and J gave up 7 bases, with 15 bases separating them. This CDR3 spans 13 amino acids. CDR3: CASAVNVWQPQHF. The CDR3 region has the DNA TGTGCCAGTGCGGTGAATGTATGGCAGCCCCAGCATTTT.

The rearrangement joins TRBV27 to TRBJ2-7; the match to TRBD1 covers 7 bases. The CDR3 has 14 amino acids. Germline CDR1 is MNHEY and CDR2 is SMNVEV (reference sequence). Germline trimming cut 5 bases from V and 2 bases from J; bases unmatched to any gene: 6. The CDR3 is CASSPGQLTYEQYF. The CDR3, as DNA: TGTGCCAGCAGTCCGGGACAGTTAACCTACGAGCAGTACTTC.

The J gene is TRBJ2-2, the V gene TRBV11-2, with 10 bases matching TRBD2. CDR1 is SGHAT and CDR2 is FQNNGV in the germline V gene. The CDR3 consists of 18 residues. V was pared by 5 bases and J by 4 bases, with 13 bases of the junction left unmatched. The CDR3 DNA follows: TGTGCCAGCAGCCCACGGTGGATAGCGGGAGGTATCACCGGGGAGCTGTTTTTT. Protein sequence: CASSPRWIAGGITGELFF.

The CDR3 DNA sequence: TGTGCCAGCAGCCAAAAGACAGGGGTGGATCTAAAGCCCCAGCATTTT. Translation gives CASSQKTGVDLKPQHF. This chain uses TRBV6-6 with TRBJ1-5; 8 bases are a match to TRBD1. Trimming cost V 6 bases and J 8 bases; bases outside gene matches: 15. This CDR3 comprises 16 residues. Germline values: CDR1 MNHNY, CDR2 SVGAGI (reference sequence).

This rearrangement joins TRBV7-9 to TRBJ1-6; D might be TRBD1 (6 bases). V was pared by 1 base and J by 7 bases, with 14 bases between. The CDR3 loop spans 16 amino acids. Germline V gene sequence: CDR1 SEHNR, CDR2 FQNEAQ (reference sequence). DNA of the CDR3: TGTGCCAGCAGCTTAGTTTTGGGGGCGCAAAATTCACCCCTCCACTTT. Translated: CASSLVLGAQNSPLHF.

The chain carries TRBV9 and TRBJ1-3; D is unresolved. V gave up 0 bases and J gave up 4 bases, with 5 bases separating them. Germline V CDR1 and CDR2: SGDLS, YYNGEE. CDR3 length: 13 residues. In DNA form, the CDR3 reads TGTGCCAGCAGCGTAGCGGGGGGAAACACCATATATTTT. It translates to CASSVAGGNTIYF.

A note on this clone: At one of its ends the junction is not consistent with the germline gene, which may arise from a read error. The CDR3 here is CAGSRAHPSYEQYF. As DNA, the CDR3 is TGCGCCGGCAGCCGGGCCCACCCCTCCTACGAGCAGTACTTC. This chain connects TRBV4-1 to TRBJ2-7; D not certain. From germline, CDR1 is MGHRA and CDR2 YSYEKL. This CDR3 contains 14 residues.

In this sample, this clone turned up a few times. V gene TRBV5-1 combines with J gene TRBJ2-3, with TRBD2 matching over 7 bases. From germline, CDR1 is SGHRS and CDR2 YFSETQ. The CDR3 spans 15 residues. Trimming took 5 bases from V and 0 from J; bases not matched to a gene: 6. CDR3 sequence reads: CASRYAGDSTDTQYF. CDR3 in DNA: TGCGCCAGCAGATACGCGGGGGATAGCACAGATACGCAGTATTTT. Filled out from reference TRBV5-1 and TRBJ2-3, the complete variable domain reads KAGVTQTPRYLIKTRGQQVTLSCSPISGHRSVSWYQQTPGQGLQFLFEYFSETQRNKGNFPGRFSGRQFSNSRSEMNVSTLELGDSALYLCASRYAGDSTDTQYFGPGTRLTVL.

This clone appeared a single time. This chain connects TRBV7-2 to TRBJ2-7, with 9 bases lining up with TRBD2. V lost 1 base to trimming and J lost 4 bases; unmatched junction nucleotides: 5. The CDR3 totals 15 residues. Germline lookup yields CDR1 SGHTA and CDR2 FQGNSA. CDR3 in DNA: TGTGCCAGCAGCTTAGAAGGCGGGAGGGGGTACGAGCAGTACTTC. Residues: CASSLEGGRGYEQYF.

The chain couples TRBV5-8 to TRBJ2-7; D is undetermined. Trimming shortened V by 0 bases and J by 0 bases, and 10 bases separated the two germline ends. CDR1 is SGHTS, CDR2 YDEGEE, per germline. The CDR3 covers 15 residues. The CDR3 spells CASSLGGVLSYEQYF. CDR3 in DNA: TGTGCCAGCAGCTTGGGCGGAGTCCTCTCCTACGAGCAGTACTTC.

V gene TRBV19 combines with J gene TRBJ2-7, with D possibly being TRBD2 (8 bases). This CDR3 spans 15 amino acids. Between the trimmed V and J ends, which lost 3 bases and 2 bases, there was a span of 14 bases. Germline-derived CDR1 and CDR2 are LNHDA and SQIVND (reference sequence). CDR3 protein: CASSIREGAPYEQYF. CDR3 DNA: TGTGCCAGTAGTATCCGGGAGGGGGCCCCCTACGAGCAGTACTTC.

J is TRBJ1-4 and V is TRBV5-1; D may be TRBD1 (5 bases). The CDR3 has 16 amino acids. CDR1 is SGHRS, CDR2 YFSETQ, per germline. V lost 4 bases and J 0 bases, leaving 13 bases between the germline ends. DNA of the CDR3: TGCGCCAGCAGCCGAGGCGGGACTGCAACTAATGAAAAACTGTTTTTT. Translation gives CASSRGGTATNEKLFF.

DNA for the CDR3: TGTGCCAGCAGCGAAGACAGAACAGATACGCAGTATTTT. Its protein product is CASSEDRTDTQYF. The chain carries TRBV5-4 and TRBJ2-3, with D perhaps TRBD1 (5 bases). The germline V gene has CDR1 SGHNT and CDR2 YYREEE (reference sequence). Trimming removed 4 bases from V and 3 bases from J, with 9 bases in between. The CDR3 has 13 residues.